This is a list of T cell receptor beta chains from one sample in a study of PD-L1 blockade in urothelial cancer. Only in-frame clones appear in the TCRdb table, and some are missing; sequencing was by immunoSEQ multiplex PCR. This sample has tens of thousands of clones, with 70% to 80% found just once. The sequences come from PBMCs, collected around atezolizumab (anti-PD-L1) treatment. The receptors shown here come from a man in his sixties or seventies with urothelial cancer. Each CDR3 is given with its conserved first and last residue.

j_call	v_call	cdr3_aa
TRBJ1-2	TRBV4-3	CASSQDRQGPSDGYTF
TRBJ1-1	TRBV29-1	CSVLGTGGTEAFF
TRBJ2-3	TRBV25-1	CASSEGSGSEVDTQYF
TRBJ2-1	TRBV9	CASSEEGTAGNEQFF
TRBJ2-6	TRBV30	CAWSQGPTGANVLTF
TRBJ2-1	TRBV7-3	CASSTAPGSGNEQFF
TRBJ1-1	TRBV18	CASSKSTGITTEAFF
TRBJ2-5	TRBV7-2	CASSLNSQETQYF
TRBJ2-3	TRBV5-4	CASSSDRGRGGTDTQYF
TRBJ2-3	TRBV29-1	CSVSRDRVTDTQYF
TRBJ2-1	TRBV2	CASSGQRNANSEQFF
TRBJ1-1	TRBV7-2	CASSPRRRNTEAFF
TRBJ1-1	TRBV5-1	CASSLPGTEAFF
TRBJ2-5	TRBV4-3	CASSQDQGPGETQYF
TRBJ2-3	TRBV13	CASSLDLTGGVTDTQYF
TRBJ2-5	TRBV19	CASSGSGQETQYF
TRBJ2-5	TRBV25-1	CASGNRARQETQYF
TRBJ2-7	TRBV18	CASRAGERAYEQYF
TRBJ2-3	TRBV25-1	CASSEGQALGTQYF
TRBJ2-1	TRBV27	CASSLQRGGNEQFF
TRBJ2-3	TRBV7-6	CASSPGLAGGLADTQYF
TRBJ2-3	TRBV25-1	CASTQRQSTDTQYF
TRBJ1-3	TRBV11-1	CASSFGGAGNTIYF
TRBJ2-1	TRBV7-8	CASSPSRTSGEYNEQFF
TRBJ2-1	TRBV6-5	CASRLIAGGYNEQFF
TRBJ2-2	TRBV19	CASAAKNTGELFF
TRBJ2-5	TRBV28	CASSPLTGTETQYF
TRBJ2-7	TRBV11-3	CASSFRSGLKPTF
TRBJ2-4	TRBV4-1	CASSQGVAPGRNIQYF
TRBJ1-3	TRBV28	CASSLEGAPGNTIYF
TRBJ1-1	TRBV28	CASSLTTGLEAFF
TRBJ2-3	TRBV15	CATSFSGEGDTQYF
TRBJ1-5	TRBV7-2	CASSPTGGPQPQHF
TRBJ2-1	TRBV10-3	CAISDYSWWNEQFF
TRBJ2-3	TRBV11-3	CASSLDPAQDTQYF